This T cell receptor (beta chain) was captured by sequencing in a study of type 1 and type 2 diabetes patients (dated by TCRdb to 2016 to 2017). About the full investigation: Roughly ten type 1 diabetes patients, a few type 2 diabetes patients and about 6 nondiabetic controls, all recruited in China, made up the cohort. Type 2 diabetes patients were used as a disease comparison group for the type 1 diabetes patients. The TCRbeta libraries underwent paired-end sequencing on Illumina HiSeq 2000 or MiSeq instruments. Throughout the study, CD4 or CD8 MicroBeads on MACS columns were used to positively select CD4+ and CD8+ T cells from PBMCs. Altogether, 15 million to 20 million paired-end reads were produced across the whole study. When roughly 18-cycle amplification was compared with roughly 24-cycle amplification, V gene usage looked similar, suggesting that primer efficiencies were similar and PCR bias was random. TCRbeta repertoires were profiled by high-throughput sequencing in the study to compare type 1 diabetes, type 2 diabetes and nondiabetic individuals.

CDR1 and CDR2, per the germline V gene (reference sequence), are MNHEY and SMNVEV. The CDR3 numbers 16 residues from cysteine through phenylalanine. Just the 48-base CDR3 DNA is kept, in frame starting at base 1. The V end loses 6 bases and the J end loses 0 bases, and a stretch of 18 bases separates them. Results and caveats for the whole study, not just this receptor: Type 2 diabetes patients had few highly-expanded CD4+ clones, median one, accounting for a median roughly 3.7% of reads. In both CD4+ and CD8+ T cells, type 2 diabetes repertoires were highly diverse and significantly more diverse than type 1 diabetes repertoires. Type 2 diabetes and control samples had highly correlated V and J gene usage patterns, with the correlation between samples averaging around 0.97. Only a limited number of T2D and control samples were sequenced, so some T1D-only HECs might also appear in more T2D or control samples. The study groups were not matched for age and gender, which could bias interpretation.

Standard classification criteria for type 1 or type 2 diabetes were met by all diabetic patients, and glucose and C-peptide were assessed by WHO-recommended methods. Donors were excluded if they had other autoimmune diseases or infections within the previous four weeks. An approximately 10-milliliter sample of peripheral blood was drawn from every participant. LymphoPrep density separation was used to isolate PBMCs. This sample was sequenced with an Illumina MiSeq. Genomic DNA from sorted T cell subsets was used as template for TCRbeta CDR3 amplification. The TCRbeta CDR3 region was amplified by multiplex PCR using 30 forward and 13 reverse primers. After the PCR products were purified with AMPure XP beads, a second PCR of 20 to 30 cycles was run to add indices and adaptors. Before sequencing, libraries were gel-purified with the QIAquick Gel Extraction Kit. Per the source publication's procedure: FLASH was used to merge paired-end reads, and IgBLAST was used to align the merged reads to IMGT V, D and J germline references. Reads with below 70% alignment identity to germline references were discarded, leaving more than 10,000,000 reads study-wide. CDR3 boundaries, reading frame and productivity were assigned following IMGT definitions. Clones at or above 1% of reads were defined as highly-expanded clones, and diversity was measured by normalized Shannon entropy. Unpaired two-tailed t-tests were used to test for differences in Shannon entropy between groups. The public reads were reprocessed in TCRdb via fastp at Q25 and MiXCR, keeping in-frame beta chains. One record per CDR3 amino acid sequence lists the most common genes and DNA. TCRdb, not the original authors, processed these V and J calls. Within this sample are fewer than 300,000 distinct CDR3 sequences, with roughly 50% of them counted one time only. The ten largest clones represent roughly 13% of the sample.

Concerning this clonotype: Its antigen has not been determined. No per-base quality is available; no much larger clone lies one base away.

The chain joins TRBV27 to TRBJ2-7; perhaps TRBD1 is the D gene, with 6 bases matching. The specimen was peripheral blood mononuclear cells (PBMCs). This clonotype originated in a man younger than 35 with type 2 diabetes. The CDR3 region has the sequence CASSFWQGLPSYEQYF. At the DNA level, the sequence is TGTGCCAGCAGCTTCTGGCAGGGGCTTCCCTCCTACGAGCAGTACTTC.